The entry below gives a single TCR beta chain sequence along with its context. Its antigen is as yet unknown. V was pared by 2 bases and J by 9 bases, with 10 bases between. The CDR3 has 13 amino acids. Germline V gene sequence: CDR1 SGHVS, CDR2 FNYEAQ. These data belong to a study of T cell repertoires in cytomegalovirus infection. The overall study: Recently identified HLA-C-restricted CMV epitopes and well-studied HLA-B-restricted CMV epitopes were used by the study. Evidence of both CMV infection and a matching HLA type came from public TCR beta signatures. Study outcomes and limitations: Predominance within the ex vivo response was attributable to HLA-C-restricted CMV-specific TCR beta clonotypes.

TCRdb re-derived calls from the reads in MiXCR, one entry per CDR3 protein. The table lists around 540,000 distinct CDR3 sequences, around a third of them singletons. The sequence derives from a human donor in good health (CMV status not recorded). Some clones in this sample may be carry-over from other donors' samples. The specimen comprised cultured PBMCs, sampled from culture after CMV antigen stimulation. The chain links TRBV7-6 to TRBJ2-2; no reliable D call. The CDR3 protein is CASSLTLRWELFF. CDR3 DNA sequence: TGTGCCAGCAGCTTAACGCTTCGTTGGGAGCTGTTTTTT.